Listed below are T cell receptor beta chains from one sample, sequenced in a study of control samples from healthy donors and cancer patients. Only in-frame clones appear in the TCRdb table, and some are missing; sequencing was by immunoSEQ multiplex PCR. The table includes about 110,000 clones, 90% detected once. The sample was blood. The receptor set was obtained from a human donor in good health. The donor label of this sample is uncertain. CDR3s include the opening cysteine and the closing phenylalanine or tryptophan. A D gene is named only where the DNA matches it firmly. The listing skips clone size in some rows; elsewhere it reads once, few, many or a size class.

V,D,size,J,CDR3,DNA
TRBV27,TRBD1,NA,TRBJ1-5,CASKPGQGIQPQHF,TGTGCCAGCAAACCGGGACAGGGGATTCAGCCCCAGCATTTT
TRBV7-2,NA,NA,TRBJ2-1,CASSRSSRSSYNEQFF,TGTGCCAGCAGTAGGTCGAGCAGGAGCTCCTACAATGAGCAGTTCTTC
TRBV5-1,NA,NA,TRBJ1-2,CASSLAPEYGYTF,TGCGCCAGCAGCTTGGCCCCGGAATATGGCTACACCTTC
TRBV27,NA,few,TRBJ2-1,CASTGATARDNEQFF,TGTGCCAGCACCGGAGCCACGGCAAGAGACAATGAGCAGTTCTTC
TRBV11-2,NA,NA,TRBJ1-1,CASSWAGEAFF,TGTGCCAGCAGCTGGGCGGGGGAAGCTTTCTTT
TRBV5-6,NA,NA,TRBJ2-2,CASSLGRNTGELFF,TGTGCCAGCAGCTTAGGACGGAACACCGGGGAGCTGTTTTTT
TRBV19,NA,NA,TRBJ2-3,CASSMYRLTASTDTQYF,TGTGCCAGTAGTATGTACAGACTTACGGCTAGCACAGATACGCAGTATTTT
TRBV30,NA,once,TRBJ2-5,CAWSRETQYF,TGTGCCTGGAGCCGGGAGACCCAGTACTTC
TRBV6-5,TRBD1,NA,TRBJ2-2,CASMARQGTGELFF,TGTGCCAGCATGGCGAGACAGGGCACCGGGGAGCTGTTTTTT
TRBV19,NA,NA,TRBJ1-1,CASSLTGNTEAFF,TGTGCCAGTAGCCTAACAGGGAACACTGAAGCTTTCTTT
TRBV5-1,TRBD2,NA,TRBJ2-7,CASSLWKAGAISYEQYF,TGCGCCAGCAGCTTGTGGAAAGCGGGGGCCATCTCCTACGAGCAGTACTTC
TRBV7-9,NA,NA,TRBJ1-3,CASSLYQGSSGNTIYF,TGTGCCAGCAGCTTATACCAGGGGAGCTCTGGAAACACCATATATTTT
TRBV7-8,NA,NA,TRBJ2-7,CASTQGLSYEQYF,TGTGCCAGCACCCAGGGCCTCTCCTACGAGCAGTACTTC
TRBV20-1,NA,NA,TRBJ2-5,CSASPQETQYF,TGCAGTGCTAGCCCACAAGAGACCCAGTACTTC
TRBV3-1/TRBV3-2,TRBD2,NA,TRBJ2-2,CASTRIAGGRTGELFF,TGTGCCAGCACCAGGATAGCGGGGGGCCGCACCGGGGAGCTGTTTTTT
TRBV3-1/TRBV3-2,TRBD1,NA,TRBJ1-2,CASSQAGQGRDGYTF,TGTGCCAGCAGCCAAGCGGGACAGGGGCGAGATGGCTACACCTTC
TRBV23-1,NA,NA,TRBJ2-1,CASSPTDEQFF,TGCGCCAGCAGTCCGACCGATGAGCAGTTCTTC
TRBV12-3/TRBV12-4,NA,once,TRBJ1-2,CASRPRNSYGYTF,TGTGCCAGCAGACCACGTAACTCCTATGGCTACACCTTC
TRBV5-1,NA,NA,TRBJ2-1,CASSLAVDNEQFF,TGCGCCAGCAGCTTGGCGGTTGACAATGAGCAGTTCTTC
TRBV7-4,TRBD2,NA,TRBJ2-5,CASSLAVSGGPPETQYF,TGTGCCAGCAGCTTAGCGGTTAGCGGGGGGCCCCCAGAGACCCAGTACTTC
TRBV6-1,TRBD1,NA,TRBJ1-4,CASSEPRQGGSNEKLFF,TGTGCCAGCAGTGAACCCCGACAGGGGGGATCTAATGAAAAACTGTTTTTT
TRBV30,NA,NA,TRBJ1-1,CAWSHSNTEAFF,TGTGCCTGGAGTCATTCGAACACTGAAGCTTTCTTT
TRBV2,NA,NA,TRBJ2-5,CASSDLGETQYF,TGTGCCAGCAGTGATCTTGGGGAGACCCAGTACTTC
TRBV7-2,NA,NA,TRBJ1-1,CASSLGPNRLGTEAFF,TGTGCCAGCAGCCTAGGACCTAACAGATTAGGCACTGAAGCTTTCTTT
TRBV7-9,TRBD2,once,TRBJ2-1,CASSLVLAGGRNEQFF,TGTGCCAGCAGCTTAGTTCTAGCGGGGGGGCGAAATGAGCAGTTCTTC
TRBV2,NA,NA,TRBJ1-1,CASRLEVLNTEAFF,TGTGCCAGCAGACTCGAGGTGCTGAACACTGAAGCTTTCTTT
TRBV14,NA,NA,TRBJ1-2,CASSPWEYGYTF,TGTGCCAGCAGCCCGTGGGAGTATGGCTACACCTTC
TRBV6-5,NA,NA,TRBJ1-5,CASCLWVNNQPQHF,TGTGCCAGCTGCCTATGGGTTAACAATCAGCCCCAGCATTTT
TRBV5-4,NA,NA,TRBJ1-1,CASSRTDNTEAFF,TGTGCCAGCAGCCGGACAGACAACACTGAAGCTTTCTTT
TRBV4-1,TRBD1,NA,TRBJ1-5,CASSQDLQGIQPQHF,TGCGCCAGCAGCCAAGATCTACAGGGGATTCAGCCCCAGCATTTT
TRBV12-3/TRBV12-4,NA,NA,TRBJ1-4,CASSSANEKLFF,TGTGCCAGCAGTTCGGCTAATGAAAAACTGTTTTTT
TRBV28,TRBD1,NA,TRBJ1-4,CASSLGQGMGKLFF,TGTGCCAGCAGTTTAGGACAGGGGATGGGAAAACTGTTTTTT
TRBV28,NA,few,TRBJ1-6,CASSSSRGNSPLHF,TGTGCCAGCAGTTCCTCCAGGGGTAATTCACCCCTCCACTTT
TRBV7-2,TRBD2,NA,TRBJ2-7,CASSLEVAGGPYEQYF,TGTGCCAGCAGCTTAGAAGTAGCGGGGGGACCCTACGAGCAGTACTTC
TRBV12-5,NA,NA,TRBJ2-2,CASGLVNRAYTGELFF,TGTGCTAGTGGTTTGGTAAACAGGGCGTACACCGGGGAGCTGTTTTTT
TRBV11-2,NA,NA,TRBJ2-2,CASSLDRDGELFF,TGTGCCAGCAGCTTAGATCGGGACGGGGAGCTGTTTTTT
TRBV10-3,NA,NA,TRBJ2-3,CAIGNAGPISTDTQYF,TGTGCCATCGGAAACGCTGGGCCCATAAGCACAGATACGCAGTATTTT
TRBV27,NA,NA,TRBJ1-5,CASSLEGFGNQPQHF,TGTGCCAGCAGTTTAGAGGGGTTTGGCAATCAGCCCCAGCATTTT
TRBV28,NA,NA,TRBJ1-5,CASSLVRPNQPQHF,TGTGCCAGCAGTTTAGTCCGTCCCAATCAGCCCCAGCATTTT
TRBV10-1,TRBD1,NA,TRBJ2-2,CASSDLRTGFTGELFF,TGCGCCAGCAGTGATTTGAGGACAGGGTTCACCGGGGAGCTGTTTTTT
TRBV19,TRBD1,NA,TRBJ1-4,CASSPPDRGREKLFF,TGTGCCAGTAGTCCCCCGGACAGGGGGAGAGAAAAACTGTTTTTT
TRBV6-6,TRBD1,NA,TRBJ1-2,CASSIPGQGSYGYTF,TGTGCCAGCAGTATCCCGGGACAGGGGAGCTATGGCTACACCTTC
TRBV29-1,NA,NA,TRBJ2-3,CSVGRASIDTQYF,TGCAGCGTTGGAAGGGCTTCAATAGATACGCAGTATTTT